The 8 T cell receptor beta chains listed next were all sequenced from one sample in a study of T-cell reconstitution after alpha-beta-depleted transplantation in children. The library targeted TCRbeta and was prepared with unique molecular identifiers. TCRdb recomputed calls from the PCR reads with MiXCR, one row per CDR3 protein. The profile shows approximately 500,000 distinct CDR3 sequences, about 10% of them singletons. This material consisted of PBMCs, taken before TCRalphabeta/CD19-depleted stem cell transplant. The receptor set was obtained from a child younger than 10 with inherited bone marrow failure, due to receive a stem cell transplant.

Many counts were recorded for this clonotype. The chain is built from TRBV20-1 and TRBJ2-2; either TRBD1 or TRBD2 may fit D (5 bases each). The CDR3 is made up of 13 amino acids. V was cut by 1 base and J by 5 bases, with 8 bases left in between. The germline CDR1 and CDR2 sequences are DFQATT and SNEGSKA (reference sequence). CDR3 DNA sequence: TGCAGTGCTAGAGCTGGGGGAACCGGGGAGCTGTTTTTT. Its protein product is CSARAGGTGELFF.

The sample holds many counts of this clonotype. This chain connects TRBV18 to TRBJ2-7; D not resolved. V lost 0 bases and J lost 3, with 6 bases in between. Germline V gene lookup returns CDR1 KGHSH and CDR2 LQKENI. The CDR3 sequence is 13 residues long. CDR3 residues: CASSPPLGYEQYF. CDR3 nucleotide sequence: TGTGCCAGCTCACCACCGCTGGGCTACGAGCAGTACTTC. Combining the CDR3 with reference TRBV18 and TRBJ2-7 gives the whole variable domain NAGVMQNPRHLVRRRGQEARLRCSPMKGHSHVYWYRQLPEEGLKFMVYLQKENIIDESGMPKERFSAEFPKEGPSILRIQQVVRGDSAAYFCASSPPLGYEQYFGPGTRLTVT.

This clonotype was seen more than once but under ten times. This chain links TRBV29-1 with TRBJ2-3; D is uncertain. V was trimmed by 7 bases and J by 6 bases, leaving 17 bases between them. CDR3 length: 13 residues. Germline V lookup: CDR1 SQVTM, CDR2 ANQGSEA. CDR3 coding DNA: TGCAGCGCCCACGGTTCCTCGACCGATACGCAGTATTTT. Protein product: CSAHGSSTDTQYF.

This clonotype was detected a few times. The genes are TRBV20-1 and TRBJ1-4; 8 positions agree with TRBD1. V lost 2 bases, J lost 4 bases, and 9 bases stayed unmatched. Germline lookup yields CDR1 DFQATT and CDR2 SNEGSKA (reference sequence). The CDR3 is 16 amino acids. The CDR3 sequence is CSARQPRDRSNEKLFF. CDR3 DNA sequence: TGCAGTGCTAGACAACCCCGGGACAGGAGTAATGAAAAACTGTTTTTT.

The chain is built from TRBV20-1 and TRBJ2-3; 10 bases align to TRBD2. J lost 5 bases, V lost 3 bases, and 8 bases had no gene match. The CDR3 extends over 15 amino acids. Germline assignment: CDR1 DFQATT and CDR2 SNEGSKA (reference sequence). The CDR3 region has the DNA TGCAGTGCTAGTCTGGCTAGCGGGGGTGGAGATACGCAGTATTTT. Translation: CSASLASGGGDTQYF.

As regards this clonotype: This sequence may be a read error, since a much larger clone differs from it by one base. V is TRBV23-1 and J is TRBJ2-7; TRBD1 aligns across 9 bases. TRBV23-1 is designated an ORF whose function remains uncertain. With 5 bases clipped from V and 3 bases from J, the junction kept 11 bases outside the gene matches. The CDR3 contains 16 residues. CDR3 protein: CASSNNGTGTNYEQYF. CDR3 nucleotide sequence: TGCGCCAGCAGTAACAACGGGACAGGGACAAACTACGAGCAGTACTTC.

This clonotype occurred many times. CDR3: CASAKGNYGYTF. CDR3 bases: TGTGCCAGCGCCAAGGGTAACTATGGCTACACCTTC. The rearrangement joins TRBV7-9 to TRBJ1-2; D remains unclear. V lost 8 bases, J lost 1 base, and 8 bases lay in between. This CDR3 comprises 12 residues. Germline V gene lookup returns CDR1 SEHNR and CDR2 FQNEAQ (reference sequence).

This clonotype was counted at least ten times. The chain joins TRBV12-3 or TRBV12-4 to TRBJ2-5, with TRBD2 identical over 7 bases. The CDR3 runs to 15 residues. Trimming removed 6 bases from V and 2 bases from J; junction bases left unmatched: 9. The CDR3, as DNA: TGTGCCAGCAGCCGATTCGGCGGGGGACAAGAGACCCAGTACTTC. Its protein is CASSRFGGGQETQYF.